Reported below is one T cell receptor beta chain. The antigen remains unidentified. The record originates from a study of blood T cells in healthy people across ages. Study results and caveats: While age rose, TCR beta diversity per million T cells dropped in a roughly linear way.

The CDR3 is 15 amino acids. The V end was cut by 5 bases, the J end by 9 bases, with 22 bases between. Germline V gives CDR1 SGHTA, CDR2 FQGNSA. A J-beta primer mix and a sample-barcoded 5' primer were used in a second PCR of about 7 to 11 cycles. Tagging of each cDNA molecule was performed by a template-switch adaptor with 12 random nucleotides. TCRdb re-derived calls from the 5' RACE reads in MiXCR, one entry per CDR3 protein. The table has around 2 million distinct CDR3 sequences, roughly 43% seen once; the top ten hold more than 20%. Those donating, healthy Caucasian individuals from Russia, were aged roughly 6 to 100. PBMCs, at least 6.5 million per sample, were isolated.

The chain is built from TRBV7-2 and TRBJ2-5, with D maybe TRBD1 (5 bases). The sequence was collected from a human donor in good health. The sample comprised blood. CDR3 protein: CASSTQTETPGSQYF. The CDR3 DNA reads TGTGCCAGCAGCACGCAAACAGAGACTCCAGGGTCCCAGTACTTC.